Listed here is a single TCR beta chain. Its antigen is currently not known. The record has no base qualities; no much larger clone is one base away. V is clipped by 7 bases and J by 2 bases, and the sequence between their germline boundaries is 26 bases long. The CDR3 holds 18 amino acids from the cysteine to the phenylalanine. The entry retains the CDR3 DNA only, 54 bases that are in frame from base 1. The germline V gene (reference sequence) provides CDR1 LNHDA and CDR2 SQIVND. Library construction relied on PCR. TCR sequencing of DNA from cultured CD4+ T cells used the Oncomine TCR Beta short-read assay at the Johns Hopkins FTIC core. The QIAamp micro DNA kit was used to extract genomic DNA from the cultured CD4+ T cells. The Oncomine TCR Beta libraries from cultured CD4+ T cells were pooled using unique dual indexes and then sequenced on an Illumina iSeq 100. On the authors' methods: Non-productive sequences were filtered out, and CDR3s that did not start with C, did not end with F or W, or were shorter than 7 amino acids were discarded. The MANAFEST web application identified antigen-specific clonotypes by comparing peptide-stimulated wells against reference wells and other culture wells. For a clone to be called positive, the clone needed an FDR below 0.05, an odds ratio above 5, and a productive frequency above 0.1% in at least two of three replicate wells. Cross-reactive clonotypes were defined as significantly expanded in both SARS-CoV-2 spike wells and at least one common cold coronavirus spike condition. Using R version 3.6.1, CDR3 homology was evaluated through Levenshtein distances (stringdist) along with unrooted phylogenetic trees (ape). TCRdb redid the processing of the public reads, applying fastp at Q25 and MiXCR, and retained in-frame beta chains. Merged by CDR3 protein, the rows form single entries marked with the most common genes and DNA. The V and J calls reflect TCRdb's pipeline rather than the authors' work. The sample table shows some 8,500 distinct CDR3 sequences, and approximately 50% are seen once. 35% to 55% of the sample lies in the top ten.

The entry originates in a study of vaccination and CD4 T cells after COVID-19 (dated by TCRdb to between 2021 and 2024). Background on the whole study: Every convalescent patient had a positive nasal swab PCR test for SARS-CoV-2, with mild disease in under ten patients and severe disease in one. The time from the second vaccine dose to post-vaccine blood sampling had a median of roughly 77 days and ranged from about 12 to 250 days. The spike-specific CD4+ TCR repertoire was compared before and after mRNA vaccination in about nine COVID-19 convalescent patients and a few infection-naive healthy vaccine recipients. The convalescent cohort included six males and four females, with two Hispanic individuals, seven Caucasians, two Asians and one multiracial person. As controls, cultures received a CEFX viral epitope pool (the positive control), an HIV-1 Nef peptide pool (the negative control), or no peptide at all. The cultures were stimulated with overlapping spike peptide pools from SARS-CoV-2 and from the common cold coronaviruses HCoV-NL63, HCoV-OC43 and HCoV-229E. Post-COVID blood samples from convalescent patients were collected a median of roughly 100 days after diagnosis, with a range of about 35 to 180 days. Each participant got two doses of either the Pfizer-BioNTech BNT162b2 vaccine (n=8) or the Moderna mRNA-1273 vaccine (n=2).

Study-wide findings and limitations: Of the vaccine-specific clones in convalescent patients, 304 of 307, or nearly all, reacted only to SARS-CoV-2 spike and did not cross-react with common cold coronaviruses. Although the median number of SARS-CoV-2-reactive clonotypes went up from 20 to 25 after infection to around 40 after vaccination, the increase was not significant. In convalescent patients, a median approximately 86% of post-vaccine SARS-CoV-2-reactive clones were detected only after vaccination, suggesting vaccine-specific priming. Relatively few convalescent patients were included in the study, and early timepoints after natural infection were not analyzed.

Reading the label with the study, this specimen's treatment or condition is: roughly ten-day PBMC culture with coronavirus spike peptide pools or control peptides (ViraFEST assay). To expand antigen-specific T cells with peptide pools and then pick out the expanded clonotypes through TCR sequencing, the study relied on the ViraFEST assay. The convalescent patients' positive SARS-CoV-2 PCR tests fell between March and December 2020, which was before the Alpha, Beta and Delta variants emerged in the United States. PBMCs were cultured at 1.5 million to 2 million per well in IMDM supplemented with roughly 5% human AB serum and about 9.5 IU/ml IL-2, with about 10 ug/ml peptide pools added. Half of the culture medium was replaced with fresh IL-2-containing medium on days 3 and 7. After approximately 10 days of culture, CD4+ T cells were isolated by negative selection using the EasySep CD4+ T cell isolation kit. Ficoll-Paque Plus gradient centrifugation was used to isolate PBMCs from whole blood, and the isolated PBMCs were then either used fresh or cryopreserved at -140C. Triplicate wells were generally used for each culture condition.

The sequence is built from TRBV19 and TRBJ1-1, and the D gene may be TRBD1, 5 bases matching. This TCR was sampled from a human donor who had recovered from COVID-19. The sequencing input was CD4+ T cells from blood, cultured in vitro. The nucleotides are TGTGCCAGTACCCCCGGATCGAGTTCCGGGACGGGTAACACTGAAGCTTTCTTT. This gives the protein CASTPGSSSGTGNTEAFF.